This TCR beta chain was observed in a study of PD-1 blockade in classical Hodgkin lymphoma (dated by TCRdb to about 2020). General notes on the study: Nivolumab dosing was 3 mg/kg intravenously every 2 weeks, continuing until either disease progression or unacceptable toxicity. A peripheral blood immune signature of response to PD-1 blockade in classical Hodgkin lymphoma was defined using TCR beta sequencing and CyTOF.

The time point label here, explained by the study, means: cycle 1 day 1 (C1D1), immediately before nivolumab initiation. Every trial patient had relapsed after autologous stem cell transplantation, and cohorts A, B and C differed in prior brentuximab vedotin exposure. Magnetic negative selection with a Miltenyi CD8+ T cell isolation kit was used to purify CD8+ T cells from thawed PBMCs. A total of roughly 57 patients with relapsed/refractory classical Hodgkin lymphoma made up the trial cohort, and each patient's best overall response was complete response, partial response or progressive disease. In the multi-cohort phase II CheckMate 205 trial, trial patients received single-agent nivolumab. An independent review committee assessed best overall response by applying the 2007 International Working Group response criteria. Trial PBMCs were obtained immediately prior to nivolumab initiation (C1D1) and on therapy at cycle 2 day 1 and cycle 4 day 1. Peripheral blood was collected in 8 mL Vacutainer Cell Preparation Tubes, from which PBMCs were isolated by centrifugation and then cryopreserved. Purified CD4+ and CD8+ fractions were prepared only for cases in which an additional PBMC sample was available. Magnetically labelled cells were removed on LS columns in a quadroMACS separator, and the flow-through was collected as the purified fraction.

From its cysteine to its phenylalanine, the CDR3 spans 14 amino acids. CDR3 DNA is the only sequence kept; it has 42 bases, read in frame from the first base. V trim: 5 bases; J trim: 2 bases; unmatched bases: 3. CDR1 and CDR2 were assigned from the germline V gene as MDHEN and SYDVKM. About this clone: The specificity of this receptor is unknown. No much larger clonotype is one base removed from it; base qualities were not supplied.

The Qiagen DNeasy kit was used to extract genomic DNA from unsorted PBMCs and from the negatively selected CD4+ and CD8+ fractions. Using primers that anneal to V and J segments, immunoSEQ multiplex PCR amplified the TCR beta CDR3 regions. Amplification bias was minimized using a synthetic immune receptor repertoire, and residual bias was removed computationally after sequencing. In the original analysis: Custom Python scripts were used to quantify repertoire diversity as the Shannon entropy index. Unsorted, CD4+ and CD8+ repertoires were analyzed separately, except in combined analyses where CD4+ and CD8+ sequences were merged in silico. Clonal expansion was defined as a frequency increase of at least 2-fold after treatment compared with C1D1, and clones undetected at baseline were assigned a pseudocount of 0.5. Singleton clones were defined as clones with 0 or 1 copy at C1D1, and non-singleton clones were defined as clones with 2 or more copies. Clones expanded in unsorted samples were annotated as CD4+, CD8+ or unknown by matching protein sequences in sorted samples from the same patient. Diversity changes from C1D1 to C4D1 were tested in paired samples using Wilcoxon tests. TCRdb obtained this table from immuneACCESS and retained in-frame rearrangements with V and J assigned. These tables miss some clones; where compared with another copy, unresolved V genes account for less than half of the shortfall, and the remainder is unexplained. V and J calls and clone size are those listed in that table; D and trimming were worked out from the DNA. The sample table lists around 7,500 clones, about 86% of them with a count of one. The ten largest account for around 20% of the sample.

The paper's findings and limits, for the study overall: Lower diversity was observed in patients in whom nivolumab was started less than 1 year after ASCT, and these patients were excluded from later analyses so that confounding by immune reconstitution would be avoided. Only a single clinical trial cohort was studied, and what caused the repertoire differences, possibly disease activity or prior therapy, remained undefined. Newly diagnosed patients were reported to have lower baseline TCR diversity than healthy donors, and relapsed/refractory patients were reported to have lower baseline TCR diversity still. Trial patients achieving complete response had baseline diversity similar to newly diagnosed patients, whereas partial responders and progressors had significantly lower diversity. By C4D1, a significant rise was seen in CD4+ TCR diversity but not in CD8+ TCR diversity (p=0.0027 vs p=0.16), and the rise was most apparent among complete responders (p=0.02).

The origin of this receptor is a human donor with classical Hodgkin lymphoma. The source was CD8+ T cells from blood, collected at baseline. The V and J genes are TRBV28 and TRBJ2-7; TRBD1 fits 10 bases in the junction. Read as DNA, the sequence is TGTGCCAGCAGTCCGACAGGGGGCGCCTACGAGCAGTACTTC. The encoded protein is CASSPTGGAYEQYF. The full variable domain, completed from the reference TRBV28 and TRBJ2-7 proteins outside the CDR3, reads DVKVTQSSRYLVKRTGEKVFLECVQDMDHENMFWYRQDPGLGLRLIYFSYDVKMKEKGDIPEGYSVSREKKERFSLILESASTNQTSMYLCASSPTGGAYEQYFGPGTRLTVT.